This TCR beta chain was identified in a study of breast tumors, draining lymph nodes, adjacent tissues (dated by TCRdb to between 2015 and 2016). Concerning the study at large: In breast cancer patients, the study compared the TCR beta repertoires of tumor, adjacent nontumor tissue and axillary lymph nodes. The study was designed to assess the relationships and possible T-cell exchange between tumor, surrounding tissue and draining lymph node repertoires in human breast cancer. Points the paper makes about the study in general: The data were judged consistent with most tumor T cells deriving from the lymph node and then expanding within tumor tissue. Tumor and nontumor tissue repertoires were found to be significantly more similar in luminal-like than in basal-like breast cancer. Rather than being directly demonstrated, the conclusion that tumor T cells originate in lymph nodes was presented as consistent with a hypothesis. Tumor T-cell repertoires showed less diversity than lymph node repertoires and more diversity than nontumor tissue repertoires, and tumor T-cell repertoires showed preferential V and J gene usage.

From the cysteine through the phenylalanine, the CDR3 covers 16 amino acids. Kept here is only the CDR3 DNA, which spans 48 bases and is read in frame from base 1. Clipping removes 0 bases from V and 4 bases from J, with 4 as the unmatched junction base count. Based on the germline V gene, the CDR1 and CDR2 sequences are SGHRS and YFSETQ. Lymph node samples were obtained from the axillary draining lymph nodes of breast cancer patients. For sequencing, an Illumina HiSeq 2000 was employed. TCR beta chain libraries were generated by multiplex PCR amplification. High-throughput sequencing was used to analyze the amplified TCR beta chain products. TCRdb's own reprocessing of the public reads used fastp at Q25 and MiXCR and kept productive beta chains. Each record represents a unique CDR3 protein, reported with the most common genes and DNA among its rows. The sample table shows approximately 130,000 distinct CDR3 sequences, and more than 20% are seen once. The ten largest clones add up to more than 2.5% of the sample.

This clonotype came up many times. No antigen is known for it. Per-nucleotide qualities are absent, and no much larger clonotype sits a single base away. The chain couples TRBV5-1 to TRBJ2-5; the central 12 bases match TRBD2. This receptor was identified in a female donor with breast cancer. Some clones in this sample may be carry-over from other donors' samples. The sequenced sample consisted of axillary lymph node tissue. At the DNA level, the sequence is TGCGCCAGCAGCTTGGAGACTAGCGGGAGAAGAGAGACCCAGTACTTC. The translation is CASSLETSGRRETQYF.